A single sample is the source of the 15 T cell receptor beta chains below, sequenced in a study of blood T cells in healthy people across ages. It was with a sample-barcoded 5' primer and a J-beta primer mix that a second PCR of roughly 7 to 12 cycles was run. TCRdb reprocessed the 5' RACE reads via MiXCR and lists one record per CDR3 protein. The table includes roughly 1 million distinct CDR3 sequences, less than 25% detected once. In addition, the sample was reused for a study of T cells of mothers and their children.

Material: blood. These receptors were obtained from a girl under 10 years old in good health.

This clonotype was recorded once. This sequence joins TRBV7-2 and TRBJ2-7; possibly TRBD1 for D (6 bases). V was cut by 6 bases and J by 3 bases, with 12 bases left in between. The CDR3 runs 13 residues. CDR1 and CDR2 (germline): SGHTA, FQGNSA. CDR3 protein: CASRATGFYEQYF. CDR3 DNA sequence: TGTGCCAGCAGGGCCACAGGGTTCTACGAGCAGTACTTC. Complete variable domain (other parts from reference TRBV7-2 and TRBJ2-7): GAGVSQSPSNKVTEKGKDVELRCDPISGHTALYWYRQSLGQGLEFLIYFQGNSAPDKSGLPSDRFSAERTGGSVSTLTIQRTQQEDSAVYLCASRATGFYEQYFGPGTRLTVT.

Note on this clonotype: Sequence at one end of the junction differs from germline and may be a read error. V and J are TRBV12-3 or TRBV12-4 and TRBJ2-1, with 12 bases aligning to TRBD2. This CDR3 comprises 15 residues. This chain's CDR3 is CASSLAGGQNNEQFF. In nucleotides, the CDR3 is TGTGCCAGCAGTCTAGCGGGGGGGCAAAACAATGAGCAGTTCTTC.

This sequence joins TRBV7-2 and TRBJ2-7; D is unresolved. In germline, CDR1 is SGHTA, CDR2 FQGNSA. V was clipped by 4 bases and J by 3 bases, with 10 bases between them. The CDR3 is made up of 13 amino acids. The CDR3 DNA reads TGTGCCAGCAGCTCATGGCCCTACTACGAGCAGTACTTC. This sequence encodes CASSSWPYYEQYF.

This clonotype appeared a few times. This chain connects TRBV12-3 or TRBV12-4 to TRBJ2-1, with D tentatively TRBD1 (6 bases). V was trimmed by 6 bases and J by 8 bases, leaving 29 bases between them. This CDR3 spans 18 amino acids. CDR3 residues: CASRGQFQGSARYDEQFF. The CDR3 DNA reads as TGTGCCAGCAGGGGACAATTTCAGGGGAGCGCCAGGTACGATGAGCAGTTCTTC.

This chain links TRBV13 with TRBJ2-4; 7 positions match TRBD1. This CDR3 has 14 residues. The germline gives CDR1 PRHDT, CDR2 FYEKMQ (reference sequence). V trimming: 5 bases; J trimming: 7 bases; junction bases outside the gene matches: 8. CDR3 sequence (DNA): TGTGCCAGCAGCCTTACCGGGACAGTTAACATTCAGTACTTC. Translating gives CASSLTGTVNIQYF.

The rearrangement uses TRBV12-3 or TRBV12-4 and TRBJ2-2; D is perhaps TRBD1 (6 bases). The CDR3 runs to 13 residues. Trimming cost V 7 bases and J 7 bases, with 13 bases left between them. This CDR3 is CASNREISGELFF. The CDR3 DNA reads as TGTGCCAGCAACAGGGAGATAAGCGGGGAGCTGTTTTTT.

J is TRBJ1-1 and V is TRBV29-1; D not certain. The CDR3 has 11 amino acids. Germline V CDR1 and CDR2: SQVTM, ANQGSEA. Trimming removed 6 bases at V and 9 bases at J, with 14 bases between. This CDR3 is CSVPSEGKAFF. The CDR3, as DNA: TGCAGCGTACCGAGTGAGGGTAAAGCTTTCTTT.

The CDR3 reads CASSLDQGADTQYF. Here the CDR3 DNA reads TGTGCCAGCAGCTTGGATCAGGGAGCAGATACGCAGTATTTT. The chain combines TRBV5-5 with TRBJ2-3; either TRBD1 or TRBD2 may supply D (5 bases each). In germline, CDR1 is SGHKS, CDR2 YYEKEE (reference sequence). V dropped 0 bases and J dropped 4 bases, with 9 bases sitting between them. The CDR3 is 14 amino acids.

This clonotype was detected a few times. CDR3 region: CGAEGGGAETQYF. The CDR3 region has the DNA TGCGGCGCCGAAGGAGGGGGCGCAGAGACCCAGTACTTC. The V call is TRBV29-1, the J call TRBJ2-5; D may be TRBD1 (7 bases). The CDR3 extends over 13 amino acids. Germline loops: CDR1 SQVTM, CDR2 ANQGSEA.

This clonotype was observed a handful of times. This CDR3 reads CASSQEVEQPQHF. In DNA form, the CDR3 reads TGCGCCAGCAGCCAAGAGGTAGAGCAGCCCCAGCATTTT. This chain connects TRBV4-1 to TRBJ1-5; unclear D gene. The germline V gene encodes CDR1 MGHRA and CDR2 YSYEKL. The V and J ends lost 0 bases and 7 bases respectively, with 7 bases between them. The CDR3 is 13 amino acids.

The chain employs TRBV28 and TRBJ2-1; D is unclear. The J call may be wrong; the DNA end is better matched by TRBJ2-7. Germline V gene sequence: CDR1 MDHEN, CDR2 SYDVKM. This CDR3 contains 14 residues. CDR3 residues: CASRLESASYEQYF. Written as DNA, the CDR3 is TGTGCCAGCAGATTAGAGTCTGCATCCTACGAGCAGTACTTC.

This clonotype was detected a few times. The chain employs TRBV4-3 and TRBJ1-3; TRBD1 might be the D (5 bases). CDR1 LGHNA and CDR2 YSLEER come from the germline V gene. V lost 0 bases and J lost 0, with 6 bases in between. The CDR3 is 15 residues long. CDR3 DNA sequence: TGCGCCAGCAGCCAAGACAGGGTCTCTGGAAACACCATATATTTT. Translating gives CASSQDRVSGNTIYF.

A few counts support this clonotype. This CDR3 is CASSEGEGRQETQYF. The CDR3 DNA follows: TGTGCCAGCAGTGAGGGGGAGGGGAGGCAAGAGACCCAGTACTTC. The rearrangement uses TRBV2 and TRBJ2-5; 7 bases align to TRBD2. The CDR3 has 15 amino acids. The germline V gene has CDR1 SNHLY and CDR2 FYNNEI. Losses at the gene ends were 3 bases for V and 2 bases for J; bases not matched to a gene: 6.

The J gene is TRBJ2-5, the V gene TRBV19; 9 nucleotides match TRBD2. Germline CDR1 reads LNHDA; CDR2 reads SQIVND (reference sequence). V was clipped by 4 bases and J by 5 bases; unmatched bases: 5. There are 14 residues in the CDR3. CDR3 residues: CASSTSGIHETQYF. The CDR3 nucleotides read TGTGCCAGTAGTACTAGCGGGATTCATGAGACCCAGTACTTC.

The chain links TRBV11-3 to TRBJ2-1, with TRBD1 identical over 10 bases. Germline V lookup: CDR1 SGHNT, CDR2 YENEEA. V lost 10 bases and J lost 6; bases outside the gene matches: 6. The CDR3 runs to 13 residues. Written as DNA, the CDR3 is TGTGCCACCGGAAGGACAGGGGGCAATGAGCAGTTCTTC. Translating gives CATGRTGGNEQFF.